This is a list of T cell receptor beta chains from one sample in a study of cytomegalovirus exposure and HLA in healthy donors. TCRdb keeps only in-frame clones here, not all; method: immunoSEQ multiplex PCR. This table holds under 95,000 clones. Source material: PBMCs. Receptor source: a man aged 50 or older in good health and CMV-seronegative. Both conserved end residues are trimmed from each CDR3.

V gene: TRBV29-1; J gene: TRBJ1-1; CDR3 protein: SVEDQGFNTEAF
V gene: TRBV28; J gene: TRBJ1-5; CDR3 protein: ASSLGGFQPQH
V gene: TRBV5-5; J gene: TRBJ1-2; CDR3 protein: ASKGGYYGYT
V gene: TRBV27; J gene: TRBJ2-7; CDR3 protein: ASSLAGGGGHEQY
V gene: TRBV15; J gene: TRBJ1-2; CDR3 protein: ATSRGRTGNYGYT
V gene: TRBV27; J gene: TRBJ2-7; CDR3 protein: ASSLGGQGAYEQY
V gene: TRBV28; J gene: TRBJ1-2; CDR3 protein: ASSPTDRYYGYT
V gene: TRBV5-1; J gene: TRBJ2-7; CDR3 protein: ASSLEAGGPREQY
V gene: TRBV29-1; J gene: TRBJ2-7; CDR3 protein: SAGQFSHEQY
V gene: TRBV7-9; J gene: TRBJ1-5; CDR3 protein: ASSLGSYRTNQPQH
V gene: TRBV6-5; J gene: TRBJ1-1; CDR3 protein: ATLIGTAMNTEAF
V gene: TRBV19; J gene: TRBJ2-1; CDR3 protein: ASSTPPGQRYNEQF
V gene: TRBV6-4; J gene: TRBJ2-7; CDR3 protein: ASSEGGGSYEQY
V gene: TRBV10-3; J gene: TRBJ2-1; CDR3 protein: AITPREGGNEQF
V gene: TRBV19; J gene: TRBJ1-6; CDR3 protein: ASHRDRDSPLH
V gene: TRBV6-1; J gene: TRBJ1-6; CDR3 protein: ASRSGLIH
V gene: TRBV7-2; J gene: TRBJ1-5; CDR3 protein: ASSPRPPTTGRQPQH
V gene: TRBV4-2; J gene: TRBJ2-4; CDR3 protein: ASSSQTGGAISDIQY
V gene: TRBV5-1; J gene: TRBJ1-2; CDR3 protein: ASTLQGARYGYT
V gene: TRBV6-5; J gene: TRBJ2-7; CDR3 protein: ASMDSGGYEQY
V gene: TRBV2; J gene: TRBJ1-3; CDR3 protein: ASSLSGIGRTIY
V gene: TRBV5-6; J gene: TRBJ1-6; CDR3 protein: ASSFKVRWGASYNSPLH
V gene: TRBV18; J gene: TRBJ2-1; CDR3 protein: ASSPRGDYSYNEQF
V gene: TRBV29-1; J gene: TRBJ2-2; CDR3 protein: SVEVFGGRNTGELF
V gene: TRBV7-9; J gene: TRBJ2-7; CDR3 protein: ASSLANLQYEQY
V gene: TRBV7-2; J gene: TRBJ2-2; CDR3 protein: ASVPWGAGELF
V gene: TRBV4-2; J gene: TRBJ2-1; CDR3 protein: ASSQGAAGGNEQF
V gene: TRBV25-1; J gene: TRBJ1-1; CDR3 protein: ASSESERGTEAF
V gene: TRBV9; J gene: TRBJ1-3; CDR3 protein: ASSVTGVGNTIY
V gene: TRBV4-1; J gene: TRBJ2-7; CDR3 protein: ASSQQRKITKNPYEQY
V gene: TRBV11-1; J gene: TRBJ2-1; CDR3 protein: ASSSWTSGGGEQF
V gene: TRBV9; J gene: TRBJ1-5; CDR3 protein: ASSAGNQPQH
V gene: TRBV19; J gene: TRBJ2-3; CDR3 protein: ASTKGRDSIDTQY
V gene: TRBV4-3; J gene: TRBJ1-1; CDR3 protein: ASSQSGTGLGTEAF
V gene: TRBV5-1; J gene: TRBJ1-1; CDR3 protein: ASSSASGTGGTEAF
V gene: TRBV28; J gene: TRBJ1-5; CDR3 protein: ASTNSNQPQH
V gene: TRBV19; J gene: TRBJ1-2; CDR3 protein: ASSIGDRIYGYT
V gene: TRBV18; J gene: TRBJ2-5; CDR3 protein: ASSRGREETQY
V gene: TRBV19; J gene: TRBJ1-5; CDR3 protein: ASRDRSGNQPQH
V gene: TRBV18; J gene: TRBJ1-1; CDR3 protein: ASSPVTQGRTEAF
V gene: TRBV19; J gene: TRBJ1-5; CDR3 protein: ASKAFQGLNQPQH
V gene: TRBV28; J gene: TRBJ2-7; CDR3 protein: ASRYYEQY
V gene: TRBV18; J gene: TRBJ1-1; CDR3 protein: ASAPVTGPMNTEAF
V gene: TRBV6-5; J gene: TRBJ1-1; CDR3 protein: ASRLQGWETEAF
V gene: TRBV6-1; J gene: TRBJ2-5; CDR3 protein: ASSEWASGGAQETQY
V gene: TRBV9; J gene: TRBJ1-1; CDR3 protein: ASSVSWVGSTEAF
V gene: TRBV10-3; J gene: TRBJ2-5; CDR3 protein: AISDEGLAGGNQETQY
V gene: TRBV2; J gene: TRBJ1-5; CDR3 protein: ASTDSYSNQPQH
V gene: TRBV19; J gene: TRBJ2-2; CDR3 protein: ASHQVTANTGELF
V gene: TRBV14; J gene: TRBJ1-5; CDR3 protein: ASSQCNRKVFLH